This T cell receptor beta chain appears in the sequencing data of a study of T cells in Graves' hyperthyroidism and ophthalmopathy. Regarding the study as a whole: Ophthalmopathy got predicted by the model a median approximately six months before its onset.

Clinical symptoms, serum thyroxine, TRAb, thyroid ultrasound and orbital computed tomography established diagnosis. The authors took PBMCs from 10 ml fresh peripheral blood. This CDR3 spans 15 amino acids. V was clipped by 3 bases and J by 3 bases, with 17 bases between them. Germline V lookup: CDR1 DFQATT, CDR2 SNEGSKA (reference sequence). Template material for amplifying TCR beta CDR3 regions consisted of RNA transcripts. First-round RT-PCR targeting the TCR CDR3 was performed with the HTBI primer set. TCRdb itself ran the multiplex PCR reads through MiXCR, one entry per CDR3 protein. The data hold fewer than 650,000 distinct CDR3 sequences, with more than 13% observed a single time. Details on this clonotype: Its antigen is currently unknown.

This clonotype originated in a woman aged 18-35 years with Graves' ophthalmopathy. This rearrangement joins TRBV20-1 to TRBJ2-5; D possibly corresponds to TRBD2 (6 bases). The sample comprised blood. The CDR3 sequence is CSARGLAGREETQYF. DNA for the CDR3: TGCAGTGCTAGGGGACTCGCGGGAAGGGAAGAGACCCAGTACTTC.